This T cell receptor (beta chain) was obtained from a study of shared T cell receptors in the human thymus. Repertoires were generated with immunoSEQ multiplex PCR, while TCRdb's copy carries only in-frame clones and drops some. The repertoire holds roughly 660,000 clones, with approximately 90% as singletons. CDR3 length equals 16 residues. The ends lost 3 bases at V and 0 bases at J; junction bases unmatched: 2. In germline, CDR1 is SSHAT, CDR2 FNYEAQ (reference sequence). The same data also went into a second study, on human thymus T cells. From that report: Thymus pieces cut out during corrective heart surgery were the tissue that was used.

The chain couples TRBV7-7 to TRBJ2-1, with 10 positions matching TRBD2. Specimen: thymocytes. The TCR originated in a boy under three years old with a congenital heart defect. This chain's CDR3 is CASSFASGSSYNEQFF. In nucleotides, the CDR3 is TGTGCCAGCAGCTTCGCTAGCGGGAGCTCCTACAATGAGCAGTTCTTC.